This T cell receptor (beta chain) was retrieved from a study of cytomegalovirus exposure and HLA in healthy donors. Study findings and constraints: CMV antigen specificity of a few CMV-associated chains was confirmed in vitro. Cytomegalovirus status, reportedly, was diagnosed with high specificity and sensitivity by the classifier.

The data were produced by immunoSEQ multiplex PCR, yet TCRdb's version contains in-frame clones alone and is incomplete. The repertoire consists of more than 55,000 clones, with 94% occurring once and the leading ten covering 0.55% to 0.8%. Concerning this clone itself: The antigen remains unidentified.

Germline V gives CDR1 MDHEN, CDR2 SYDVKM. This CDR3 comprises 15 residues. Unmatched junction bases numbered 10, after V lost 5 bases and J lost 5 bases. The sequence derives from a young woman in good health and CMV-seronegative. The chain couples TRBV28 to TRBJ2-5, with TRBD1 matching over 8 bases. Source material: PBMCs. CDR3 amino acids: CASSPLRTGSETQYF. The CDR3 nucleotides are TGTGCCAGCAGTCCTCTTCGGACAGGGTCGGAGACCCAGTACTTC.